Shown below are 23 T cell receptor beta chains from a single sample sequenced in a study of CD8+ T cells in alopecia areata. The treatment denotes: oral pan-JAK inhibitor, 5-10 mg twice daily. RNA was extracted and reverse transcribed into cDNA as the sequencing template. The method was immunoSEQ multiplex PCR; TCRdb's version includes in-frame clones alone and lacks a portion of them. Here the sample spans about 120,000 clones, roughly three fifths being singletons. The sample consisted of CD8+ T cells sorted from blood, taken at week 24, from a patient treated with tofacitinib. Receptors originate from a human donor with alopecia areata.

This chain connects TRBV19 to TRBJ2-5, with 10 bases fitting TRBD2. The germline CDR1 and CDR2 sequences are LNHDA and SQIVND (reference sequence). The CDR3 has 15 amino acids. V lost 3 bases and J lost 1; bases outside the gene matches: 2. This CDR3 is CASSISGGTQETQYF. For the CDR3, the DNA is TGTGCCAGTAGTATTAGCGGGGGGACCCAAGAGACCCAGTACTTC.

This clone came up a few times. The chain joins TRBV25-1 to TRBJ2-3; no firm D call. The CDR3 covers 13 residues. V gave up 5 bases and J gave up 6 bases, with 12 bases separating them. Germline V gene data show CDR1 as MGHDK and CDR2 as SYGVNS. DNA for the CDR3: TGTGCCAGCAGTACCTATCCCGGGGATACGCAGTATTTT. It specifies CASSTYPGDTQYF.

The CDR3 region has the DNA TGTGCCAGCAGTTGGGACGGCCTTGCAAGAGCTTTCTTT. Translation gives CASSWDGLARAFF. The genes are TRBV6-5 and TRBJ1-1, with D possibly matching TRBD1 (5 bases). Germline lookup yields CDR1 MNHEY and CDR2 SVGAGI. V was pared by 4 bases and J by 10 bases, with 16 bases between. The CDR3 consists of 13 residues.

The chain recombines TRBV10-3 with TRBJ2-3; TRBD2 agrees at 7 bases. The CDR3 has 18 amino acids. Germline CDR1 ENHRY, CDR2 SYGVKD. V was pared by 6 bases and J by 5 bases, with 20 bases of the junction left unmatched. CDR3 nucleotide sequence: TGTGCCATCAGCGAGCCCTCAAGACTAGCTGGTCGGGAAGATACGCAGTATTTT. As protein: CAISEPSRLAGREDTQYF.

This clone was counted only a few times. This chain uses TRBV27 with TRBJ2-5; D gene ambiguous. CDR1 is MNHEY and CDR2 is SMNVEV in the germline V gene (reference sequence). CDR3 size: 12 residues. V was pared by 2 bases and J by 5 bases, with 6 bases between. In DNA form, the CDR3 reads TGTGCCAGCAGTTTAGCTGGGGAGACCCAGTACTTC. This translates into CASSLAGETQYF.

The rearrangement uses TRBV25-1 and TRBJ2-3, with D perhaps TRBD2 (6 bases). The V gene lost 8 bases and the J gene lost 1 base, with 10 bases spanning the gap. Looked up from germline, CDR1 is MGHDK and CDR2 is SYGVNS. CDR3 size: 13 residues. CDR3 region: CASGSGGTDTQYF. CDR3 coding DNA: TGTGCCAGCGGTTCGGGGGGCACAGATACGCAGTATTTT.

The chain is built from TRBV5-4 and TRBJ1-2; D is ambiguous. The CDR3 is made up of 15 amino acids. Per the germline V gene, CDR1 is SGHNT and CDR2 is YYREEE (reference sequence). Trimming removed 3 bases at V and 2 bases at J, with 14 bases between. CDR3: CASSSLDTLNYGYTF. Written as DNA, the CDR3 is TGTGCCAGCAGCTCCCTCGACACCTTAAACTATGGCTACACCTTC.

This CDR3 reads CASSAGQANEQFF. CDR3 coding DNA: TGTGCCAGCAGTGCCGGACAGGCCAATGAGCAGTTCTTC. This chain uses TRBV6-5 with TRBJ2-1; 7 bases match TRBD1. The CDR3 is 13 residues long. Germline CDR1 is MNHEY and CDR2 is SVGAGI. V lost 5 bases, J lost 6 bases, and 4 bases stayed unmatched.

J is TRBJ2-3 and V is TRBV13; D not certain. The CDR3 totals 14 residues. Trimming removed 1 base from V and 4 bases from J, with 9 bases in between. Looked up from germline, CDR1 is PRHDT and CDR2 is FYEKMQ (reference sequence). This chain's CDR3 is CASSLEGNPDTQYF. The CDR3 coding sequence is TGTGCCAGCAGCTTAGAGGGCAACCCAGATACGCAGTATTTT. Combining the CDR3 with reference TRBV13 and TRBJ2-3 gives the whole variable domain AAGVIQSPRHLIKEKRETATLKCYPIPRHDTVYWYQQGPGQDPQFLISFYEKMQSDKGSIPDRFSAQQFSDYHSELNMSSLELGDSALYFCASSLEGNPDTQYFGPGTRLTVL.

This clone came up once. The chain joins TRBV30 to TRBJ2-1, with D perhaps given as TRBD1 or TRBD2 (6 bases each). Germline values: CDR1 GTSNPN, CDR2 SVGIG (reference sequence). V was shortened by 3 bases and J by 2 bases, with 11 bases between the two germline ends. This CDR3 has 14 amino acids. The CDR3 spells CAWREGDTYNEQFF. CDR3 nucleotide sequence: TGTGCCTGGAGGGAGGGGGATACCTACAATGAGCAGTTCTTC.

The chain recombines TRBV4-3 with TRBJ2-3; possibly TRBD1 or TRBD2 for D (5 bases each). Per germline, CDR1 LGHNA and CDR2 YSLEER. The CDR3 is made up of 15 amino acids. V shed 0 bases and J shed 6 bases, with 13 bases lying between them. The CDR3 coding sequence is TGCGCCAGCAGCCAAGATGGGGACCCCAGCGATACGCAGTATTTT. As protein: CASSQDGDPSDTQYF.

This chain connects TRBV10-3 to TRBJ2-2, with unresolved D. Trimming left V 3 bases short and J 4 bases short, with 18 bases between. CDR1 is ENHRY, CDR2 SYGVKD, per germline. This CDR3 has 17 residues. The CDR3 sequence: CAISDPGSEVGTGELFF. Here the CDR3 DNA reads TGTGCCATCAGTGACCCAGGCTCTGAAGTTGGCACCGGGGAGCTGTTTTTT.

There are a few counts of this clone. This rearrangement joins TRBV19 to TRBJ1-1, with 9 bases lining up with TRBD1. V lost 10 bases and J lost 5; bases outside the gene matches: 11. The CDR3 has 14 residues. The germline V gene encodes CDR1 LNHDA and CDR2 SQIVND (reference sequence). The CDR3 spells CATNSGQGATEAFF. DNA for the CDR3: TGTGCCACCAATTCGGGACAGGGAGCGACTGAAGCTTTCTTT.

The sample holds a few counts of this clone. This chain joins TRBV23-1 and TRBJ2-7; the D call may be TRBD1 or TRBD2 (6 bases each). TRBV23-1 is designated an ORF whose function remains uncertain. The CDR3 sequence is 20 residues long. The V end lost 2 bases, the J end lost 3 bases, and 29 bases lay between the germline ends. The CDR3 reads CASSQMRDTAPPTRHYEQYF. CDR3 nucleotide sequence: TGCGCCAGCAGTCAAATGCGGGACACCGCGCCCCCGACCAGACACTACGAGCAGTACTTC.

The chain is built from TRBV23-1 and TRBJ1-6; 9 nucleotides align to TRBD1. TRBV23-1 is known as an ORF, though its function is uncertain. The V and J ends lost 7 bases and 9 bases, in that order; junction bases with no gene match: 4. This CDR3 is built from 13 residues. CDR3 coding DNA: TGCGCCAGCACCCGGGACAGGGTTTCACCCCTCCACTTT. It translates to CASTRDRVSPLHF.

The J gene is TRBJ1-5, the V gene TRBV27; no definite D call. Between the trimmed V and J ends, which lost 2 bases and 0 bases, there was a span of 5 bases. CDR3 length equals 14 residues. Germline V lookup: CDR1 MNHEY, CDR2 SMNVEV (reference sequence). CDR3: CASSLTASNQPQHF. DNA of the CDR3: TGTGCCAGCAGTTTAACAGCTAGCAATCAGCCCCAGCATTTT.

This chain joins TRBV5-6 and TRBJ2-3; D is uncertain. Trimming pared 0 bases from V and 2 bases from J, leaving 10 bases between. This CDR3 has 15 residues. Germline assignment: CDR1 SGHDT and CDR2 YYEEEE. For the CDR3, the DNA is TGTGCCAGCAGCTTGGGCGGCATATCCACAGATACGCAGTATTTT. Translation: CASSLGGISTDTQYF.

The chain has TRBV7-9 and TRBJ2-2, with unresolved D. Trimming took 7 bases from V and 7 from J, leaving 7 bases between them. CDR1 and CDR2 (germline): SEHNR, FQNEAQ (reference sequence). The CDR3 loop spans 11 amino acids. The CDR3 loop reads CASTSGGELFF. The CDR3 DNA reads as TGTGCCAGCACCTCTGGCGGGGAGCTGTTTTTT.

The chain has TRBV27 and TRBJ1-4; the D gene is possibly TRBD1 (5 bases). Trimming left V 5 bases short and J 4 bases short, with 11 bases between. The CDR3 runs 14 residues. CDR1 is MNHEY, CDR2 SMNVEV, per germline (reference sequence). CDR3: CASSPRQNNEKLFF. The CDR3 DNA reads as TGTGCCAGCAGTCCACGACAGAATAATGAAAAACTGTTTTTT.

This clone showed up just a few times. This chain connects TRBV10-3 to TRBJ2-1, with D perhaps matching TRBD2 (6 bases). The CDR3 consists of 16 residues. Per germline, CDR1 ENHRY and CDR2 SYGVKD. The germline V and J ends were trimmed by 2 bases and 7 bases, with 18 bases remaining between them. CDR3 in DNA: TGTGCCATCAGTGAGCCGATGAGGGACTCGGGGAATGAGCAGTTCTTC. Encoded protein: CAISEPMRDSGNEQFF.

This clone was observed a handful of times. CDR3 DNA: TGTGCCAGCAGCCAAGGAGGGGGGCTGAACACTGAAGCTTTCTTT. Translated, it gives CASSQGGGLNTEAFF. The V call is TRBV4-2, the J call TRBJ1-1, with a possible D match to TRBD1 (6 bases). Trimming removed 1 base at V and 0 bases at J, with 9 bases between. Germline values: CDR1 LGHNA, CDR2 YNFKEQ. There are 15 residues in the CDR3.

This clone was detected once. This chain joins TRBV15 and TRBJ1-1; D remains ambiguous. Trimming removed 0 bases from V and 1 base from J, with 12 bases in between. The CDR3 runs to 16 residues. CDR1 and CDR2 (germline): LNHNV, YYDKDF (reference sequence). In nucleotides, the CDR3 is TGTGCCACCAGCAGAGATCCCACAGATTGGAACACTGAAGCTTTCTTT. Translated: CATSRDPTDWNTEAFF.

This clone has more than one count but fewer than ten. The genes are TRBV7-9 and TRBJ2-5; perhaps TRBD2 as D (5 bases). The V and J ends lost 10 bases and 1 base respectively, with 13 bases between them. Germline V gives CDR1 SEHNR, CDR2 FQNEAQ (reference sequence). This CDR3 contains 13 residues. CDR3 in DNA: TGTGCCATGCTAGCAACCACCCAAGAGACCCAGTACTTC. It yields the protein CAMLATTQETQYF. The complete variable domain, with remaining parts taken from reference TRBV7-9 and TRBJ2-5, reads DTGVSQNPRHKITKRGQNVTFRCDPISEHNRLYWYRQTLGQGPEFLTYFQNEAQLEKSRLLSDRFSAERPKGSFSTLEIQRTEQGDSAMYLCAMLATTQETQYFGPGTRLLVL.